This T cell receptor (beta chain) was sequenced in a study of immune heterogeneity within non-small cell lung tumors. The authors used about 600 ng of bulk tumor genomic DNA per sample as template. Taken during surgery, several biopsies per primary tumor were spaced as far apart as possible within the tumor mass. Surgery that was curative in intent was performed on patients with untreated, newly diagnosed non-small cell lung cancer. Study donors were patients with a new diagnosis of non-small cell lung cancer who underwent surgery with curative intent. This CDR3 contains 13 residues. Trimming took off 4 bases at V and 8 bases at J, with 12 bases between the two ends. Germline V gene data show CDR1 as KGHSH and CDR2 as LQKENI. A first 10-cycle multiplex round used 32 V-gene and 13 J-gene primers on TCR beta CDR3. TCRdb re-derived calls from the multiplex PCR reads in MiXCR, one entry per CDR3 protein. The sample lists over 10,000 distinct CDR3 sequences; roughly 23% were seen once.

There are many counts of this clonotype. Antigen specificity is unknown. General study findings and limits: Both recurring identical dominant CDR3 beta clonotypes and site-unique high-frequency clones were observed across tumor sites within a patient.

This clonotype originated in a man aged 45 to 65 with non-small cell lung cancer. Material: lung tumor tissue. The chain links TRBV18 to TRBJ2-1, with D maybe TRBD2 (6 bases). CDR3 in amino acids: CASSLTPGDEQFF. CDR3 in DNA: TGTGCCAGCTCACTCACCCCGGGGGATGAGCAGTTCTTC.